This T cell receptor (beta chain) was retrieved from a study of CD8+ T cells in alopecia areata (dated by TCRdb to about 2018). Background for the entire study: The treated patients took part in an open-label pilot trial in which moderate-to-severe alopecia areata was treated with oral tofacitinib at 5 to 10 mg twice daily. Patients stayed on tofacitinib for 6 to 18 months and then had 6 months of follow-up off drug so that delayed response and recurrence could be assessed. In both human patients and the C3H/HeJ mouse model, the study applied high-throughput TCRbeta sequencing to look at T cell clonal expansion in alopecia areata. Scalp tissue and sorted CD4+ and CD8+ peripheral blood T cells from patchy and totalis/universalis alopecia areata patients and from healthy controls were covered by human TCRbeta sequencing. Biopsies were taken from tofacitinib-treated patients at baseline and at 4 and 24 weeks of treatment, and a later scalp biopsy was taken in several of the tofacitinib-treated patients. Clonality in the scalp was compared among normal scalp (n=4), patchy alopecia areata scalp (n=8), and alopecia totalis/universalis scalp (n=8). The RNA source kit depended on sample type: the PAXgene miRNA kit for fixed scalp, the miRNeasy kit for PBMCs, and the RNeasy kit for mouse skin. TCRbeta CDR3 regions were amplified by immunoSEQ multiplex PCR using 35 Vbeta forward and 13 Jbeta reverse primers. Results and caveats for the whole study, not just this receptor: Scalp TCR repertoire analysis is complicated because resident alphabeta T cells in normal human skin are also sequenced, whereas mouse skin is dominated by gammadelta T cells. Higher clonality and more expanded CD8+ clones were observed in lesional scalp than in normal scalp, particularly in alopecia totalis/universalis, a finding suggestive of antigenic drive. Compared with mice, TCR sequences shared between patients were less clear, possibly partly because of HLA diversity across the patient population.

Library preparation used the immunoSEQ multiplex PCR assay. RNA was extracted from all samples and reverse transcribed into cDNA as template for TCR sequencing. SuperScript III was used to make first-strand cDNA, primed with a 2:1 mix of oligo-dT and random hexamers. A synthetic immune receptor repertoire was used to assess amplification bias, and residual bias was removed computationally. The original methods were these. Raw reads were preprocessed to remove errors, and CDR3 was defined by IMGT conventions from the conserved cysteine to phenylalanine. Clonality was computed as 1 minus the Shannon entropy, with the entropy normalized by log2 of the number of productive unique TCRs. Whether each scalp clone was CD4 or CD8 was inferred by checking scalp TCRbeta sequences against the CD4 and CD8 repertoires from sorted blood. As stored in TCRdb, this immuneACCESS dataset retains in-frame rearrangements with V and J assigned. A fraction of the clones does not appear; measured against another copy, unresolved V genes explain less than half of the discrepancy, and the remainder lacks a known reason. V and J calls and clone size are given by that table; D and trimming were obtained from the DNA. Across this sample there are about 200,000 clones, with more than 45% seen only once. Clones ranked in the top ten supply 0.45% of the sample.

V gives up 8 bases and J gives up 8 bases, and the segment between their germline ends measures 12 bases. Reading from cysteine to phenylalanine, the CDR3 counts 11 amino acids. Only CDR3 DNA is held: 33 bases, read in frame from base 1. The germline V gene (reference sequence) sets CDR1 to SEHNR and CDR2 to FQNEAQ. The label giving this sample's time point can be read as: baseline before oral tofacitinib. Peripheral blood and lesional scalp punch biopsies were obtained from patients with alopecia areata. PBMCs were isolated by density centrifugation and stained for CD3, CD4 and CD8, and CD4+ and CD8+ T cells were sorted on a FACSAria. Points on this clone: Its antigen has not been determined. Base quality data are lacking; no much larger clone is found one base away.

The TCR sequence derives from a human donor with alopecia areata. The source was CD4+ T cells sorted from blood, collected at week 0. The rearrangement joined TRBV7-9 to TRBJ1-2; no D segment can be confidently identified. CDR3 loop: CASDEGPGYTF. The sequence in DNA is TGTGCCAGCGATGAAGGACCGGGCTACACCTTC.